The 18 T cell receptor beta chains presented below share a single source sample, sequenced in a study of blood T cell repertoires in COVID-19. Sequencing used immunoSEQ multiplex PCR; TCRdb keeps in-frame clones, though not all of them. The table records approximately 120,000 clones, 85% to 90% of them present only once. Sequencing was carried out using peripheral blood. The source is a human donor in a cohort sampled during active COVID-19.

Many counts were recorded for this clone. The rearrangement joins TRBV6-1 to TRBJ2-7; 9 positions match TRBD1. Germline loops: CDR1 MNHNS, CDR2 SASEGT. Trimming took 0 bases from V and 3 from J; bases not matched to a gene: 3. The CDR3 extends over 15 amino acids. The CDR3: CASSEAEGQGYEQYF. The CDR3 coding sequence is TGTGCCAGCAGTGAAGCTGAGGGACAGGGCTACGAGCAGTACTTC.

The rearrangement uses TRBV7-7 and TRBJ2-5, with TRBD2 matching over 7 bases. Trimming cost V 5 bases and J 5 bases; bases outside gene matches: 11. CDR1 and CDR2 (germline): SSHAT, FNYEAQ (reference sequence). This CDR3 has 15 residues. The CDR3: CASSATGTKGETQYF. DNA for the CDR3: TGTGCCAGCAGCGCTACCGGGACTAAGGGGGAGACCCAGTACTTC.

The chain carries TRBV6-5 and TRBJ2-3; D call uncertain. The CDR3 consists of 13 residues. Deletions cut 6 bases from V and 4 bases from J, with 11 bases between. The germline gives CDR1 MNHEY, CDR2 SVGAGI. The CDR3 nucleotides are TGTGCCAGCAGCGGTATAGTGGCAGATACGCAGTATTTT. It encodes CASSGIVADTQYF.

The rearrangement uses TRBV2 and TRBJ2-7; maybe TRBD1 (7 bases). The CDR3 consists of 17 residues. Trimming stripped 6 bases from V and 3 bases from J, with 24 bases between. Per germline, CDR1 SNHLY and CDR2 FYNNEI. The CDR3 is CASRAVTGTSNIYEQYF. CDR3 bases: TGTGCCAGCAGGGCGGTGACAGGGACTTCTAATATCTACGAGCAGTACTTC. Together with reference TRBV2 and TRBJ2-7, the CDR3 gives the full variable domain: EPEVTQTPSHQVTQMGQEVILRCVPISNHLYFYWYRQILGQKVEFLVSFYNNEISEKSEIFDDQFSVERPDGSNFTLKIRSTKLEDSAMYFCASRAVTGTSNIYEQYFGPGTRLTVT.

The chain links TRBV21-1 to TRBJ1-1; the table's D call, TRBD1, has no DNA check behind it. TRBV21-1 is annotated as a pseudogene. There are 18 residues in the CDR3. CDR3 residues: CASSKRLRSGQEDTEAFF. As DNA, the CDR3 is TGTGCCAGCAGCAAAAGACTTAGATCGGGACAGGAGGACACTGAAGCTTTCTTT.

The rearrangement joins TRBV12-3 or TRBV12-4 to TRBJ2-1, with a possible D match to TRBD2 (6 bases). The CDR3 covers 12 residues. Deletions cut 5 bases from V and 11 bases from J, with 13 bases between. CDR3 nucleotides: TGTGCCAGCAGTGGAAATAGCGGTAAGCAGTTCTTC. It encodes CASSGNSGKQFF.

The CDR3 loop reads CASSLGAGRNEKLFF. The CDR3 DNA sequence: TGTGCCAGCAGCTTAGGAGCAGGGAGGAATGAAAAACTGTTTTTT. The rearrangement links TRBV7-2 to TRBJ1-4; D may be TRBD1 (5 bases). The CDR3 is made up of 15 amino acids. CDR1 and CDR2 from the germline V gene are SGHTA and FQGNSA. Trimming left V 1 base short and J 5 bases short, with 11 bases between. Using reference TRBV7-2 and TRBJ1-4 for the parts outside the CDR3, the full variable domain is GAGVSQSPSNKVTEKGKDVELRCDPISGHTALYWYRQSLGQGLEFLIYFQGNSAPDKSGLPSDRFSAERTGGSVSTLTIQRTQQEDSAVYLCASSLGAGRNEKLFFGSGTQLSVL.

The V call is TRBV5-4, the J call TRBJ2-5, with 11 bases matching TRBD2. V lost 3 bases and J lost 1; bases outside the gene matches: 8. The CDR3 loop spans 17 amino acids. The V gene's germline CDR1 is SGHNT and CDR2 YYREEE (reference sequence). As DNA, the CDR3 is TGTGCCAGCAGCTGGACGGGACTAGCGGATCTCCAAGAGACCCAGTACTTC. Encoded protein: CASSWTGLADLQETQYF.

The chain links TRBV5-8 to TRBJ2-5; no clear D. Trimming removed 5 bases at V and 1 base at J, with 12 bases between. The CDR3 sequence is 14 residues long. From germline, CDR1 is SGHTS and CDR2 YDEGEE. DNA for the CDR3: TGTGCCAGCAGTTTGTTACAGATCCAAGAGACCCAGTACTTC. Translating gives CASSLLQIQETQYF. The whole variable domain, filled in from reference TRBV5-8 and TRBJ2-5, reads EAGVTQSPTHLIKTRGQQATLRCSPISGHTSVYWYQQALGLGLQFLLWYDEGEERNRGNFPPRFSGRQFPNYSSELNVNALELEDSALYLCASSLLQIQETQYFGPGTRLLVL.

The chain couples TRBV6-5 to TRBJ2-5, with 7 bases fitting TRBD2. Looked up from germline, CDR1 is MNHEY and CDR2 is SVGAGI. Unmatched junction bases numbered 13, after V lost 10 bases and J lost 2 bases. The CDR3 is 15 amino acids. The CDR3 is CATGGGRGFQETQYF. In nucleotides, the CDR3 is TGTGCCACCGGGGGAGGGAGAGGTTTTCAAGAGACCCAGTACTTC.

The J gene is TRBJ1-2, the V gene TRBV19; tentatively, D is TRBD1 (5 bases). Trimming took off 6 bases at V and 6 bases at J, with 29 bases between the two ends. The CDR3 length is 18 residues. The germline V gene has CDR1 LNHDA and CDR2 SQIVND (reference sequence). The CDR3 region is CASSLQTMGGALLHGYTF. The CDR3 DNA follows: TGTGCCAGTAGCCTACAGACCATGGGAGGGGCACTCCTACATGGCTACACCTTC. Variable domain in full (rest from reference TRBV19 and TRBJ1-2): DGGITQSPKYLFRKEGQNVTLSCEQNLNHDAMYWYRQDPGQGLRLIYYSQIVNDFQKGDIAEGYSVSREKKESFPLTVTSAQKNPTAFYLCASSLQTMGGALLHGYTFGSGTRLTVV.

This chain joins TRBV7-9 and TRBJ1-1; D remains ambiguous. The CDR3 is 16 residues long. Deletions cut 8 bases from V and 1 base from J, with 20 bases between. From germline, CDR1 is SEHNR and CDR2 FQNEAQ (reference sequence). The CDR3 here is CASANGHSTENTEAFF. DNA for the CDR3: TGTGCCAGCGCCAATGGGCACAGCACGGAGAACACTGAAGCTTTCTTT.

V gene TRBV4-2 combines with J gene TRBJ1-5; no reliable D call. V lost 0 bases and J 0 bases, leaving 6 bases between the germline ends. Germline lookup yields CDR1 LGHNA and CDR2 YNFKEQ. CDR3 length equals 15 residues. Here the CDR3 DNA reads TGTGCCAGCAGCCAAGAGGGCCATAGCAATCAGCCCCAGCATTTT. Protein: CASSQEGHSNQPQHF.

The chain is built from TRBV11-2 and TRBJ1-4; TRBD1 agrees at 9 bases. The CDR3 contains 15 residues. Germline CDR1 is SGHAT and CDR2 is FQNNGV. The trim removed 5 bases at V and 8 bases at J, leaving 9 bases unmatched. CDR3 in amino acids: CASSVTQGAREKLFF. The CDR3, as DNA: TGTGCCAGCAGCGTTACACAGGGGGCAAGGGAAAAACTGTTTTTT.

This clone appeared once. This rearrangement joins TRBV7-9 to TRBJ2-5, with D maybe TRBD2 (6 bases). Germline CDR1 and CDR2: SEHNR and FQNEAQ (reference sequence). V lost 8 bases, J lost 2 bases, and 15 bases lay in between. This CDR3 comprises 14 residues. The CDR3 DNA is TGTGCCAGCGCCCCTCGGCGGGGTCAAGAGACCCAGTACTTC. It codes for CASAPRRGQETQYF.

This clone was seen once. This chain joins TRBV14 and TRBJ1-2; 9 bases are a match to TRBD1. V trimming: 4 bases; J trimming: 7 bases; junction bases outside the gene matches: 7. The CDR3 covers 14 residues. Germline assignment: CDR1 SGHDN and CDR2 FVKESK. The CDR3 is CASSRGNRGLGYTF. In DNA form, the CDR3 reads TGTGCCAGCAGCCGAGGGAACAGGGGGCTTGGCTACACCTTC.

This clone has a single count. The chain is built from TRBV6-6 and TRBJ1-4; D may be TRBD1 (6 bases). Germline V gives CDR1 MNHNY, CDR2 SVGAGI (reference sequence). There are 16 residues in the CDR3. Trimming stripped 2 bases from V and 4 bases from J, with 14 bases between. CDR3 DNA sequence: TGTGCCAGCAGTTACCAGGACAGCAGGATTAATGAAAAACTGTTTTTT. This translates into CASSYQDSRINEKLFF.

The V gene is TRBV20-1, the J gene TRBJ2-1; D possibly corresponds to TRBD2 (6 bases). Germline V gene data show CDR1 as DFQATT and CDR2 as SNEGSKA (reference sequence). The CDR3 spans 16 residues. V lost 3 bases to trimming and J lost 6 bases, with 21 bases between them. The CDR3 nucleotides are TGCAGTGCTAGTCATTTCGGGGGTGGTTCTGGCAATGAGCAGTTCTTC. Encoded protein: CSASHFGGGSGNEQFF.